The 5 T cell receptor beta chains below come from one sample, sequenced in a study of cytomegalovirus exposure and HLA in healthy donors. The PCR made use of 60 Vbeta and 13 Jbeta primers. TCRdb's table, derived via immunoSEQ multiplex PCR, lists solely in-frame clones and lacks some. The sample shows about 160,000 clones, around 84% of them seen only once. Sequencing was performed on PBMCs. The receptors here all came from a woman between 35 and 50 years old in good health and CMV-seronegative.

This chain connects TRBV7-9 to TRBJ2-3, with D maybe TRBD1 (7 bases). V lost 5 bases, J lost 4 bases, and 10 bases lay in between. Germline values: CDR1 SEHNR, CDR2 FQNEAQ (reference sequence). This CDR3 is built from 13 residues. Here the CDR3 DNA reads TGTGCCAGCAGCCCCAGGGGGGCAGATACGCAGTATTTT. This gives the protein CASSPRGADTQYF.

The chain uses TRBV7-8 and TRBJ2-1, with 10 bases matching TRBD2. Unmatched junction bases numbered 10, after V lost 2 bases and J lost 12 bases. The CDR3 has 15 residues. Germline V gene lookup returns CDR1 SGHVS and CDR2 FQNEAQ. The CDR3: CASSLTAGGPVGQFF. The CDR3 DNA is TGTGCCAGCAGCTTAACAGCGGGGGGGCCCGTTGGGCAGTTCTTC.

The chain is built from TRBV19 and TRBJ1-1, with 7 bases lining up with TRBD1. Germline values: CDR1 LNHDA, CDR2 SQIVND (reference sequence). This CDR3 has 15 amino acids. V lost 5 bases to trimming and J lost 0 bases; unmatched junction nucleotides: 6. CDR3 sequence: CASSLPGGVNTEAFF. The CDR3 region has the DNA TGTGCCAGTAGTCTACCAGGGGGAGTGAACACTGAAGCTTTCTTT.

The CDR3 spells CASFQHGGTNEKLFF. Here the CDR3 DNA reads TGTGCCAGCTTCCAACACGGGGGAACTAATGAAAAACTGTTTTTT. This sequence joins TRBV6-6 and TRBJ1-4; D possibly corresponds to TRBD1 (5 bases). V was clipped by 8 bases and J by 1 base, with 14 bases between them. CDR1 MNHNY and CDR2 SVGAGI come from the germline V gene (reference sequence). The CDR3 has 15 amino acids.

This clone has more than one count but fewer than ten. The rearrangement joins TRBV27 to TRBJ2-6; a weak D match, TRBD1 (6 bases). Germline V CDR1 and CDR2: MNHEY, SMNVEV (reference sequence). CDR3 length: 17 amino acids. Trimming removed 6 bases at V and 0 bases at J, with 15 bases between. The CDR3 loop reads CASSPLDSNSGANVLTF. The CDR3 region has the DNA TGTGCCAGCAGCCCCCTGGACAGTAACTCTGGGGCCAACGTCCTGACTTTC.